The 20 T cell receptor beta chains below were found in one sample sequenced in a study of shared clonotypes between healthy human individuals. Repertoires were generated with immunoSEQ multiplex PCR, while TCRdb's copy carries only in-frame clones and drops some. In the table there are around 2,000,000 clones, 90% to 95% of which are singletons. Sequenced: naive CD4+ T cells sorted from blood. Sample subset: CD45RA+ positively selected. These receptors were taken from a man aged 18 to 30 in good health.

In the case of this clone: Other DNA sequences in the same sample also yield this CDR3. The rearrangement uses TRBV5-1 and TRBJ2-7, with 7 bases lining up with TRBD1. The CDR3 extends over 14 amino acids. V trimming: 4 bases; J trimming: 3 bases; junction bases outside the gene matches: 7. The germline CDR1 and CDR2 sequences are SGHRS and YFSETQ. CDR3 bases: TGCGCCAGCAGCCCCCCGGGACAGAACTACGAGCAGTACTTC. Translated, it gives CASSPPGQNYEQYF.

The chain couples TRBV28 to TRBJ2-3, with TRBD1 as a possible D gene (5 bases). The CDR3 has 15 residues. The germline V and J ends were trimmed by 2 bases and 1 base, with 10 bases remaining between them. The V gene's germline CDR1 is MDHEN and CDR2 SYDVKM. CDR3 residues: CASSLKGWGTDTQYF. The CDR3 DNA follows: TGTGCCAGCAGTTTAAAGGGGTGGGGCACAGATACGCAGTATTTT.

The genes are TRBV10-3 and TRBJ2-1, with 11 bases identical to TRBD2. Trimming at V came to 2 bases and at J to 6 bases, leaving 0 bases not matched to a gene. Germline-derived CDR1 and CDR2 are ENHRY and SYGVKD. The CDR3 is 14 residues long. The CDR3, as DNA: TGTGCCATCAGTGAGGGGACTAGCGGCAATGAGCAGTTCTTC. It codes for CAISEGTSGNEQFF.

This chain connects TRBV6-5 to TRBJ2-7, with D perhaps TRBD1 (6 bases). Germline V CDR1 and CDR2: MNHEY, SVGAGI. CDR3 length equals 13 residues. Trimming shortened V by 7 bases and J by 1 base, and 11 bases separated the two germline ends. The CDR3 nucleotides are TGTGCCAGCACCCAGGGGTCTTCCTACGAGCAGTACTTC. Amino acid sequence: CASTQGSSYEQYF.

This sequence joins TRBV5-6 and TRBJ1-4, with unresolved D. With 4 bases removed from V and 0 bases from J, the gap between germline ends came to 7 bases. This CDR3 has 14 amino acids. The germline V gene encodes CDR1 SGHDT and CDR2 YYEEEE. The CDR3 bases are TGTGCCAGCAGCGTAGTTGCAACTAATGAAAAACTGTTTTTT. The encoded protein is CASSVVATNEKLFF.

V usage is TRBV5-8 and J usage is TRBJ1-5; D call uncertain. The CDR3 sequence is 13 residues long. Per the germline V gene, CDR1 is SGHTS and CDR2 is YDEGEE. Trimming stripped 0 bases from V and 3 bases from J, with 4 bases between. CDR3 sequence (DNA): TGTGCCAGCAGCTTGGGCAACAATCAGCCCCAGCATTTT. It is translated as CASSLGNNQPQHF.

This chain uses TRBV10-1 with TRBJ2-5; the D is unclear. The V gene's germline CDR1 is WNHNN and CDR2 SYGVQD (reference sequence). The V gene lost 5 bases and the J gene lost 0 bases, with 1 base spanning the gap. The CDR3 has 11 amino acids. Written as DNA, the CDR3 is TGCGCCAGCAGTAACCAAGAGACCCAGTACTTC. It translates to CASSNQETQYF.

This chain connects TRBV5-6 to TRBJ2-1, with D uncertain. CDR3 length: 14 residues. Between the trimmed V and J ends, which lost 5 bases and 1 base, there was a span of 10 bases. Germline CDR1 is SGHDT and CDR2 is YYEEEE. The CDR3 spells CASSPADSYNEQFF. The CDR3 DNA follows: TGTGCCAGCAGTCCGGCGGATTCCTACAATGAGCAGTTCTTC.

V is TRBV29-1 and J is TRBJ2-7; TRBD1 matches at 10 bases. Per the germline V gene, CDR1 is SQVTM and CDR2 is ANQGSEA. The CDR3 consists of 16 residues. The trim removed 5 bases at V and 3 bases at J, leaving 13 bases unmatched. CDR3: CSVWLVGGQGSYEQYF. CDR3 bases: TGCAGCGTTTGGCTAGTTGGGGGACAGGGGAGCTACGAGCAGTACTTC.

The V gene is TRBV5-1, the J gene TRBJ2-1; 8 positions match TRBD2. The CDR3 covers 16 residues. Germline V gives CDR1 SGHRS, CDR2 YFSETQ. The V gene end was trimmed by 3 bases and the J gene end by 5 bases; junction bases not matched to a gene: 10. The CDR3: CASSSWGLAGNNEQFF. CDR3 bases: TGCGCCAGCAGCTCCTGGGGTTTAGCGGGGAACAATGAGCAGTTCTTC.

The table lists this clone with a count of one. J is TRBJ2-7 and V is TRBV11-2; 7 bases fit TRBD1. Germline loops: CDR1 SGHAT, CDR2 FQNNGV. The CDR3 has 14 amino acids. V was clipped by 4 bases and J by 3 bases; unmatched bases: 6. CDR3 in amino acids: CASSSQGGLYEQYF. The CDR3 DNA is TGTGCCAGCAGCTCTCAAGGGGGCCTCTACGAGCAGTACTTC.

The chain recombines TRBV10-3 with TRBJ2-5, with 9 bases aligning to TRBD1. Germline CDR1 ENHRY, CDR2 SYGVKD. The CDR3 has 14 residues. After removal of 3 bases from V and 5 bases from J, the junction contained 4 bases not matched to a gene. CDR3 DNA: TGTGCCATCAGTGAACAGGGGGCAGGGGAGACCCAGTACTTC. Its protein product is CAISEQGAGETQYF.

Comment on this clone: The sample has other DNA sequences that encode this CDR3 too. The chain has TRBV6-5 and TRBJ2-1, with 8 bases identical to TRBD1. The J segment lost 9 bases and the V segment lost 5 bases, leaving 3 bases of the junction unmatched. In germline, CDR1 is MNHEY, CDR2 SVGAGI. This CDR3 spans 12 amino acids. The CDR3 reads CASSRGTGEQFF. The CDR3 DNA reads as TGTGCCAGCAGTCGGGGGACAGGTGAGCAGTTCTTC.

The chain couples TRBV7-6 to TRBJ2-7; TRBD1 matches at 8 bases. Germline CDR1 reads SGHVS; CDR2 reads FNYEAQ. The CDR3 runs 14 residues. The V gene end was trimmed by 7 bases and the J gene end by 4 bases; junction bases not matched to a gene: 9. In nucleotides, the CDR3 is TGTGCCAGCAAATACGGGGACAGGCTTTACGAGCAGTACTTC. The encoded protein is CASKYGDRLYEQYF.

This clone is a singleton in its sample. The CDR3 loop reads CASSNVLGQGDSNQPQHF. The CDR3 DNA follows: TGTGCCAGCAGCAATGTTTTAGGGCAGGGGGATAGCAATCAGCCCCAGCATTTT. This chain uses TRBV21-1 with TRBJ1-5; the table names TRBD1, a call not compared with the DNA. TRBV21-1 is recorded as a pseudogene. The CDR3 extends over 18 amino acids.

The chain is built from TRBV7-2 and TRBJ2-5, with unresolved D. The CDR3 contains 13 residues. In germline, CDR1 is SGHTA, CDR2 FQGNSA. Between the trimmed V and J ends, which lost 5 bases and 0 bases, there was a span of 7 bases. The CDR3 DNA follows: TGTGCCAGCAGCCGCAAGTACCAAGAGACCCAGTACTTC. Its translation is CASSRKYQETQYF.

This sequence joins TRBV25-1 and TRBJ2-3; 14 bases are a match to TRBD2. J gave up 2 bases and V 7 bases, and 11 bases lay outside the gene matches. Germline lookup yields CDR1 MGHDK and CDR2 SYGVNS. The CDR3 length is 18 residues. CDR3 sequence (DNA): TGTGCCAGCACCGAGGGGGGACTAGCGGGGGCCGACACAGATACGCAGTATTTT. It is translated as CASTEGGLAGADTDTQYF.

The J gene is TRBJ1-5, the V gene TRBV4-1, with TRBD1 as a possible D gene (6 bases). In germline, CDR1 is MGHRA, CDR2 YSYEKL. The V end lost 3 bases, the J end lost 12 bases, and 33 bases lay between the germline ends. This CDR3 has 19 residues. The CDR3 loop reads CASSQGPQGGPSAQRLQHF. For the CDR3, the DNA is TGCGCCAGCAGCCAGGGGCCACAGGGTGGTCCTTCAGCCCAACGCCTCCAGCATTTT.

The V gene is TRBV9, the J gene TRBJ2-5, with 7 bases matching TRBD1. This CDR3 comprises 15 residues. V lost 4 bases to trimming and J lost 5 bases; unmatched junction nucleotides: 11. CDR1 is SGDLS and CDR2 is YYNGEE in the germline V gene. DNA for the CDR3: TGTGCCAGCAGCAGAGACAGGGTAGAGGCGGAGACCCAGTACTTC. This sequence encodes CASSRDRVEAETQYF.

The chain carries TRBV11-3 and TRBJ2-1; a weak D match, TRBD1 (6 bases). V lost 5 bases, J lost 3 bases, and 14 bases lay in between. The CDR3 has 15 residues. Germline assignment: CDR1 SGHNT and CDR2 YENEEA. The CDR3 loop is CASSPGTSLYNEQFF. The CDR3 bases are TGTGCCAGCAGCCCTGGGACAAGCCTCTACAATGAGCAGTTCTTC.